Following are 28 T cell receptor beta chains from one sample sequenced in a study of blood T cells in healthy people across ages. Combining a sample-barcoded 5' primer with a J-beta primer mix, a second PCR ran for roughly 7 to 12 cycles. TCRdb used MiXCR to reprocess the 5' RACE reads, holding one entry per CDR3 protein. The profile shows about 1.5 million distinct CDR3 sequences, approximately 42% of them singletons. The sequenced sample consisted of blood. All receptors come from a woman aged 18-29 years in good health.

This clonotype appeared a single time. The genes are TRBV5-5 and TRBJ1-3; 9 bases agree with TRBD1. This CDR3 comprises 15 residues. Germline trimming cut 4 bases from V and 0 bases from J; bases unmatched to any gene: 2. Germline V gene sequence: CDR1 SGHKS, CDR2 YYEKEE (reference sequence). CDR3 residues: CASSQTGGSGNTIYF. The CDR3 bases are TGTGCCAGCAGCCAGACAGGGGGCTCTGGAAACACCATATATTTT.

This clonotype turned up a few times. This rearrangement joins TRBV4-3 to TRBJ1-1; D is ambiguous. Germline loops: CDR1 LGHNA, CDR2 YSLEER. This CDR3 contains 16 residues. Trimming took off 0 bases at V and 7 bases at J, with 18 bases between the two ends. CDR3 sequence: CASSQDPAGIGNEAFF. In nucleotides, the CDR3 is TGCGCCAGCAGCCAAGATCCGGCGGGGATCGGCAATGAAGCTTTCTTT.

This sequence joins TRBV29-1 and TRBJ2-5, with D maybe TRBD2 (5 bases). Trimming cost V 6 bases and J 5 bases, with 19 bases left between them. Germline V gene sequence: CDR1 SQVTM, CDR2 ANQGSEA. This CDR3 is built from 14 residues. CDR3 sequence: CSVGLRVRSETQYF. For the CDR3, the DNA is TGCAGCGTCGGGTTGAGGGTTCGGTCGGAGACCCAGTACTTC.

The gene calls are TRBV6-2 or TRBV6-3 and TRBJ2-1, with D maybe TRBD1 (6 bases). The CDR3 is 16 amino acids. The V gene lost 0 bases and the J gene lost 0 bases, with 9 bases spanning the gap. The V gene's germline CDR1 is MNHEY and CDR2 SVGEGT. The CDR3 DNA reads as TGTGCCAGCAGTTACTCGATGGGGGCCTCCTACAATGAGCAGTTCTTC. Translation: CASSYSMGASYNEQFF.

This clonotype appeared a few times. The chain carries TRBV6-1 and TRBJ1-2; 7 nucleotides agree with TRBD1. J lost 2 bases, V lost 8 bases, and 8 bases had no gene match. CDR3 length: 14 residues. CDR1 and CDR2 (germline): MNHNS, SASEGT. Written as DNA, the CDR3 is TGTGCCAGCTCGACAGGGATCTTCAACTATGGCTACACCTTC. This encodes CASSTGIFNYGYTF.

This clonotype was recorded a few times. The CDR3 DNA sequence: TGTGCCAGCAGCCGCGGGGCTGGCTACACCTTC. Its translation: CASSRGAGYTF. The V gene is TRBV12-3 or TRBV12-4, the J gene TRBJ1-2, with D perhaps matching TRBD1 (5 bases). The V and J ends lost 6 bases and 7 bases respectively, with 9 bases between them. The length of the CDR3 is 11 residues.

This chain uses TRBV5-8 with TRBJ2-3, with a tentative D call TRBD1 (5 bases). CDR3 length equals 16 residues. Germline CDR1 is SGHTS and CDR2 is YDEGEE. Trimming shortened V by 1 base and J by 0 bases, and 12 bases separated the two germline ends. DNA of the CDR3: TGTGCCAGCAGCTTGCCCGACAGCCCAAGCACAGATACGCAGTATTTT. This codes for CASSLPDSPSTDTQYF.

The rearrangement joins TRBV30 to TRBJ1-1; possibly TRBD1 for D (5 bases). This CDR3 has 13 amino acids. Germline values: CDR1 GTSNPN, CDR2 SVGIG (reference sequence). The germline V and J ends were trimmed by 1 base and 1 base, with 7 bases remaining between them. The CDR3 DNA reads as TGTGCCTGGAGTGGCCAGGGGAACACTGAAGCTTTCTTT. This codes for CAWSGQGNTEAFF. The full variable domain, completed using reference TRBV30 and TRBJ1-1, is SQTIHQWPATLVQPVGSPLSLECTVEGTSNPNLYWYRQAAGRGLQLLFYSVGIGQISSEVPQNLSASRPQDRQFILSSKKLLLSDSGFYLCAWSGQGNTEAFFGQGTRLTVV.

This clonotype has a single count. A much larger clone sits a single nucleotide away, making a read error possible. This chain uses TRBV5-6 with TRBJ2-1, with D possibly TRBD2 on 6 matching bases. Looked up from germline, CDR1 is SGHDT and CDR2 is YYEEEE. The CDR3 runs to 15 residues. Deletions cut 2 bases from V and 3 bases from J, with 12 bases between. CDR3 residues: CASSFVGGNYNEQFF. The CDR3 DNA reads TGTGCCAGCAGCTTTGTCGGGGGAAACTACAATGAGCAGTTCTTC. Filled out from reference TRBV5-6 and TRBJ2-1, the complete variable domain reads DAGVTQSPTHLIKTRGQQVTLRCSPKSGHDTVSWYQQALGQGPQFIFQYYEEEERQRGNFPDRFSGHQFPNYSSELNVNALLLGDSALYLCASSFVGGNYNEQFFGPGTRLTVL.

The count of this clonotype is one. The rearrangement uses TRBV11-1 and TRBJ2-3; 8 bases are a match to TRBD2. This CDR3 has 15 residues. Unmatched junction bases numbered 4, after V lost 2 bases and J lost 3 bases. CDR1 is SGHAT, CDR2 FQDESV, per germline (reference sequence). The CDR3 region has the DNA TGTGCCAGCAGCTTACAGGTAGCGGGGACAGATACGCAGTATTTT. Translating gives CASSLQVAGTDTQYF.

With regard to this clonotype: One end of the junction is discordant with germline, which a read error may explain. V usage is TRBV29-1 and J usage is TRBJ2-1, with 10 bases that match TRBD2. From germline, CDR1 is SQVTM and CDR2 ANQGSEA. The CDR3 consists of 15 residues. The CDR3, as DNA: TGCAGCGTTGCAAGCGGGAGGGTCTCGGGCAATGAGCAGATCTTC. Protein sequence: CSVASGRVSGNEQIF.

This clonotype occurred a few times. The rearrangement uses TRBV12-3 or TRBV12-4 and TRBJ1-1; the D gene is possibly TRBD1 (6 bases). V dropped 6 bases and J dropped 7 bases, with 15 bases sitting between them. The length of the CDR3 is 13 residues. CDR3 sequence: CASRPGHRYEAFF. The CDR3 nucleotides read TGTGCCAGCAGACCGGGACATCGGTATGAAGCTTTCTTT.

This rearrangement joins TRBV29-1 to TRBJ2-4; D not certain. V lost 7 bases and J 0 bases, leaving 13 bases between the germline ends. The germline V gene encodes CDR1 SQVTM and CDR2 ANQGSEA. The CDR3 is 14 residues long. CDR3 sequence reads: CSGIETLAKNIQYF. Written as DNA, the CDR3 is TGCAGCGGGATCGAGACCCTAGCCAAAAACATTCAGTACTTC. Full variable domain (rest looked up from reference TRBV29-1 and TRBJ2-4): SAVISQKPSRDICQRGTSLTIQCQVDSQVTMMFWYRQQPGQSLTLIATANQGSEATYESGFVIDKFPISRPNLTFSTLTVSNMSPEDSSIYLCSGIETLAKNIQYFGAGTRLSVL.

Remarks on this clonotype: A read error may be the cause here, since a much bigger clone is one base away. The rearrangement links TRBV29-1 to TRBJ1-2; D gene uncertain. Per germline, CDR1 SQVTM and CDR2 ANQGSEA. The CDR3 covers 10 residues. Trimming removed 7 bases from V and 4 bases from J, with 7 bases in between. The CDR3, as DNA: TGCAGCGGTGATGGCTATGGCTACACCTTC. Its protein is CSGDGYGYTF.

V is TRBV29-1 and J is TRBJ1-4, with TRBD1 identical over 11 bases. The J segment lost 8 bases and the V segment lost 6 bases, leaving 5 bases of the junction unmatched. CDR1 is SQVTM, CDR2 ANQGSEA, per germline. The CDR3 runs to 13 residues. The CDR3 bases are TGCAGCGTATCCGGGACAGGGGGAGAAAAACTGTTTTTT. It is translated as CSVSGTGGEKLFF.

V and J are TRBV29-1 and TRBJ2-1; 7 nucleotides agree with TRBD1. V dropped 6 bases and J dropped 1; count of bases not matched to a gene: 6. CDR1 and CDR2 from the germline V gene are SQVTM and ANQGSEA. This CDR3 is built from 14 residues. CDR3 sequence: CSVVGQVSYNEQFF. CDR3 in DNA: TGCAGCGTCGTTGGACAGGTGTCCTACAATGAGCAGTTCTTC.

V usage is TRBV4-3 and J usage is TRBJ2-1, with no clear D. This CDR3 spans 16 amino acids. The germline CDR1 and CDR2 sequences are LGHNA and YSLEER. Deletions cut 0 bases from V and 4 bases from J, with 13 bases between. The CDR3 here is CASSQDRRALYNEQFF. In DNA form, the CDR3 reads TGCGCCAGCAGCCAAGATCGGCGAGCGTTATACAATGAGCAGTTCTTC.

The V gene is TRBV12-3 or TRBV12-4, the J gene TRBJ2-5, with D maybe TRBD1 (6 bases). Trimming left V 1 base short and J 4 bases short, with 10 bases between. The CDR3 covers 14 residues. For the CDR3, the DNA is TGTGCCAGCAGTTTAGGGACAGTAGGAGAGACCCAGTACTTC. This codes for CASSLGTVGETQYF.

This clonotype came up a few times. The chain links TRBV20-1 to TRBJ2-1, with TRBD2 matching 10 bases. Trimming at V came to 0 bases and at J to 0 bases, leaving 8 bases not matched to a gene. This CDR3 contains 18 residues. Germline values: CDR1 DFQATT, CDR2 SNEGSKA (reference sequence). CDR3 amino acids: CSARDPGASGSSYNEQFF. The CDR3 DNA reads as TGCAGTGCTAGAGATCCCGGGGCTAGCGGGAGCTCCTACAATGAGCAGTTCTTC.

This chain links TRBV29-1 with TRBJ2-7; 7 positions agree with TRBD1. The CDR3 consists of 13 residues. After removal of 5 bases from V and 6 bases from J, the junction contained 10 bases not matched to a gene. Germline CDR1 reads SQVTM; CDR2 reads ANQGSEA. The chain's CDR3 is CSVLTGQKFEQYF. CDR3 DNA sequence: TGCAGCGTTCTAACGGGACAGAAGTTCGAGCAGTACTTC.

The rearrangement uses TRBV7-2 and TRBJ2-7, with 8 bases aligning to TRBD2. CDR1 and CDR2 (germline): SGHTA, FQGNSA. The CDR3 totals 17 residues. The junction had 14 bases not matched to a gene; V was cut back by 0 bases and J by 7 bases. In nucleotides, the CDR3 is TGTGCCAGCAGCTTAGCGGCGGGGGGAATGTCCTACAATGAGCAGTACTTC. This translates into CASSLAAGGMSYNEQYF. The full variable domain, in which reference TRBV7-2 and TRBJ2-7 provide the parts outside the CDR3, is GAGVSQSPSNKVTEKGKDVELRCDPISGHTALYWYRQSLGQGLEFLIYFQGNSAPDKSGLPSDRFSAERTGGSVSTLTIQRTQQEDSAVYLCASSLAAGGMSYNEQYFGPGTRLTVT.

The rearrangement joins TRBV29-1 to TRBJ2-3; tentative D call: TRBD1 (5 bases). V was trimmed by 6 bases and J by 0 bases, leaving 7 bases between them. The CDR3 has 12 residues. Germline CDR1 and CDR2: SQVTM and ANQGSEA. The CDR3 DNA reads TGCAGCGTCAGGGTCAGCACAGATACGCAGTATTTT. Protein product: CSVRVSTDTQYF.

This clonotype appeared a few times. CDR3 bases: TGTGCCAGCAGCTTAGCGGCGGTGTTGAACACTGAAGCTTTCTTT. Translating it yields CASSLAAVLNTEAFF. The V and J genes are TRBV7-2 and TRBJ1-1; D is uncertain. V lost 0 bases, J lost 0 bases, and 8 bases lay in between. This CDR3 region has 15 residues. CDR1 is SGHTA and CDR2 is FQGNSA in the germline V gene.

This chain uses TRBV3-1 with TRBJ2-5; TRBD1 matches 7 bases. The J call is doubtful: the DNA matches TRBJ2-1 better. Germline V gene data show CDR1 as LGHDT and CDR2 as YNNKEL (reference sequence). The CDR3 extends over 14 amino acids. The CDR3: CASSHGAGGQTQFF. CDR3 in DNA: TGTGCCAGCAGCCATGGGGCAGGGGGACAGACCCAGTTCTTC.

The chain links TRBV20-1 to TRBJ1-1; 7 nucleotides align to TRBD1. The length of the CDR3 is 13 residues. Germline CDR1 reads DFQATT; CDR2 reads SNEGSKA (reference sequence). J was trimmed by 3 bases and V by 6 bases; bases with no gene match: 7. The CDR3: CSAWTGGDTEAFF. The CDR3 bases are TGCAGTGCGTGGACAGGAGGGGACACTGAAGCTTTCTTT.

The V and J genes are TRBV7-9 and TRBJ1-1; D not certain. The CDR3 consists of 14 residues. Trimming removed 8 bases at V and 3 bases at J, with 16 bases between. CDR1 and CDR2 (germline): SEHNR, FQNEAQ (reference sequence). Here the CDR3 DNA reads TGTGCCAGCGGCCGGTCTCCGCGGGACACTGAAGCTTTCTTT. This gives the protein CASGRSPRDTEAFF.

This clonotype was observed at least ten times. This sequence joins TRBV29-1 and TRBJ2-3; the match to TRBD1 covers 8 bases. The CDR3 sequence is 14 residues long. V lost 6 bases, J lost 0 bases, and 5 bases stayed unmatched. CDR1 and CDR2 from the germline V gene are SQVTM and ANQGSEA. The CDR3: CSVARTGSTDTQYF. In DNA, the CDR3 is TGCAGCGTAGCGCGGACAGGGAGCACAGATACGCAGTATTTT.

The J gene is TRBJ1-1, the V gene TRBV7-2; TRBD1 agrees at 7 bases. Germline trimming cut 4 bases from V and 4 bases from J; bases unmatched to any gene: 6. From germline, CDR1 is SGHTA and CDR2 FQGNSA. The CDR3 has 14 amino acids. CDR3 nucleotide sequence: TGTGCCAGCAGCTACCGAGGGGGCCGCACTGAAGCTTTCTTT. Translating it yields CASSYRGGRTEAFF.